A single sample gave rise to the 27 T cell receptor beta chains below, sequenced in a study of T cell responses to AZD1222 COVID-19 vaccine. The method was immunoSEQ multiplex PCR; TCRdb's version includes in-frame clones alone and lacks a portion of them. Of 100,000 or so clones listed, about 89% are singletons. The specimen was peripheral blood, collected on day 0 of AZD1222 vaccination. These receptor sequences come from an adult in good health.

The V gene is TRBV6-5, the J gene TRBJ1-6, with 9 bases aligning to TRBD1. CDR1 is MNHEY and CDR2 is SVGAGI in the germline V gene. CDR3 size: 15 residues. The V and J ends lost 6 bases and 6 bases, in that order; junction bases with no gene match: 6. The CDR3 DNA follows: TGTGCCAGCAGGGCGGACAGGGGACGTAATTCACCCCTCCACTTT. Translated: CASRADRGRNSPLHF.

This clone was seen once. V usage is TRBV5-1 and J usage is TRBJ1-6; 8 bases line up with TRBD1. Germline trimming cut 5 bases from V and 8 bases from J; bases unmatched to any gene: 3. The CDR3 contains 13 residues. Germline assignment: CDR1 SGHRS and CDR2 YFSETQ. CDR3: CASSGQGDSPLHF. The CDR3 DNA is TGCGCCAGCAGTGGACAGGGCGATTCACCCCTCCACTTT.

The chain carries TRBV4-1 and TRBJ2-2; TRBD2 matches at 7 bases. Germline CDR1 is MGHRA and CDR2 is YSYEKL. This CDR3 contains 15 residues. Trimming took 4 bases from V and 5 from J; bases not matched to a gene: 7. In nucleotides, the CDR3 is TGCGCCAGCAGCCTCTGGACTAGTCAGACCGGGGAGCTGTTTTTT. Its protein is CASSLWTSQTGELFF.

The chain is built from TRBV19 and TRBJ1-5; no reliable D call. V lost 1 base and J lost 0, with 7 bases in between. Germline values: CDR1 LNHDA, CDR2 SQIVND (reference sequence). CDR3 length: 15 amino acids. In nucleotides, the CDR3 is TGTGCCAGTAGTATAGGGCAGAATAGCAATCAGCCCCAGCATTTT. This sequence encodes CASSIGQNSNQPQHF.

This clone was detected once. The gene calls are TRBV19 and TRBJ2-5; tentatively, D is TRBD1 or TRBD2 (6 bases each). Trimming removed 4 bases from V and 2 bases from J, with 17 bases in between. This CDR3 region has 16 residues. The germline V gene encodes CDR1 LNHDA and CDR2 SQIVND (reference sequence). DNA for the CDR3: TGTGCCAGTAGTACCACGCCAACGGGGGCGCAAGAGACCCAGTACTTC. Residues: CASSTTPTGAQETQYF.

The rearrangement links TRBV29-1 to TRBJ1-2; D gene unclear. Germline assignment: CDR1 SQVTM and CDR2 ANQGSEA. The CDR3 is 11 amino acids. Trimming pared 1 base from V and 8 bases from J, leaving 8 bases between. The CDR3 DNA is TGCAGCGTTGAAGCCCGGAAGGGCTACACCTTC. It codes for CSVEARKGYTF. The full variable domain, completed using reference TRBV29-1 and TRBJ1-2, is SAVISQKPSRDICQRGTSLTIQCQVDSQVTMMFWYRQQPGQSLTLIATANQGSEATYESGFVIDKFPISRPNLTFSTLTVSNMSPEDSSIYLCSVEARKGYTFGSGTRLTVV.

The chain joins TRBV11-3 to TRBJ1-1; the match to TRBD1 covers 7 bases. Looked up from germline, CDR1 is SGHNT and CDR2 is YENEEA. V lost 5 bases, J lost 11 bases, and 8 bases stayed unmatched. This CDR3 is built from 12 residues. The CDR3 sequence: CASSRRQGGAFF. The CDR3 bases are TGTGCCAGCAGCCGAAGACAGGGTGGGGCTTTCTTT.

This CDR3 reads CASSRGQVQETQYF. CDR3 DNA sequence: TGCGCCAGCAGTCGAGGACAGGTCCAAGAGACCCAGTACTTC. The chain links TRBV5-1 to TRBJ2-5, with 7 nucleotides matching TRBD1. Trimming cost V 5 bases and J 1 base; bases outside gene matches: 5. Germline CDR1 is SGHRS and CDR2 is YFSETQ. This CDR3 is 14 amino acids long.

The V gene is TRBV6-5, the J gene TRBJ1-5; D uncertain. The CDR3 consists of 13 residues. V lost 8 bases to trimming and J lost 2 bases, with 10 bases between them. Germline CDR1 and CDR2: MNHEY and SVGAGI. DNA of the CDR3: TGTGCCAGCGGGGATTTGGGCAATCAGCCCCAGCATTTT. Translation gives CASGDLGNQPQHF.

The DNA for the CDR3 is TGTGCCAGCAGCTCCCTCGGGGCTAGCGGGAGGTTTGAGCAGTTCTTC. Its translation: CASSSLGASGRFEQFF. The chain carries TRBV11-3 and TRBJ2-1; TRBD2 aligns across 11 bases. V lost 4 bases to trimming and J lost 9 bases; unmatched junction nucleotides: 11. CDR3 length equals 16 residues. Per germline, CDR1 SGHNT and CDR2 YENEEA.

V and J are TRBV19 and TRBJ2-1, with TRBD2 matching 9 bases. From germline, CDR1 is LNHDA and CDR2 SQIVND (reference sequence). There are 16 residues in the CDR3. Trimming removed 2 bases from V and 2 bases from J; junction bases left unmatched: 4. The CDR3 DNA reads TGTGCCAGTAGTATAACTAGCGGGTTAGCCTACAATGAGCAGTTCTTC. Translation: CASSITSGLAYNEQFF.

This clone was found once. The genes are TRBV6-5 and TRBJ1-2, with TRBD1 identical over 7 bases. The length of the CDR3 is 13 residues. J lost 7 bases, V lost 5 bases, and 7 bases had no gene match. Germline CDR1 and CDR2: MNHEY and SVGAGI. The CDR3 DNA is TGTGCCAGCAGTAACCAGGGGGTTGGTGGCTACACCTTC. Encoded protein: CASSNQGVGGYTF.

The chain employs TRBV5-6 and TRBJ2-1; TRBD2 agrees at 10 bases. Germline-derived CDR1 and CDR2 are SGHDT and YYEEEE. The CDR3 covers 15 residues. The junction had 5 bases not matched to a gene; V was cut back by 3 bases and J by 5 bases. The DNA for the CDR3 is TGTGCCAGCAGCTGGACTAGCGGATTCGACAATGAGCAGTTCTTC. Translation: CASSWTSGFDNEQFF.

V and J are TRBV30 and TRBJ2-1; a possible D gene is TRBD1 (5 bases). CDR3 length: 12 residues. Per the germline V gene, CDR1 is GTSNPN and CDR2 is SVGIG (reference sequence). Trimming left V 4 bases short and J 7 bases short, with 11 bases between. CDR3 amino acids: CAWTGLRNEQFF. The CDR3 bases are TGTGCCTGGACAGGGTTGAGGAATGAGCAGTTCTTC.

This CDR3 is CASSLLAGLNGDEQFF. The CDR3 nucleotides are TGCGCCAGCAGCTTGCTAGCGGGACTAAATGGGGATGAGCAGTTCTTC. The gene calls are TRBV5-1 and TRBJ2-1, with 9 positions matching TRBD2. Germline-derived CDR1 and CDR2 are SGHRS and YFSETQ. The CDR3 totals 16 residues. V shed 1 base and J 8 bases; nucleotides not matched to a gene: 10.

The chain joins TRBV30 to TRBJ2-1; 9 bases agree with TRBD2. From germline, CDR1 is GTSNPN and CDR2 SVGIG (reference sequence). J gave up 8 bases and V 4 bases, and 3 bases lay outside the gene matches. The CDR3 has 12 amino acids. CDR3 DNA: TGTGCCTGGACCACTAGCGGGCATGAGCAGTTCTTC. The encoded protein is CAWTTSGHEQFF.

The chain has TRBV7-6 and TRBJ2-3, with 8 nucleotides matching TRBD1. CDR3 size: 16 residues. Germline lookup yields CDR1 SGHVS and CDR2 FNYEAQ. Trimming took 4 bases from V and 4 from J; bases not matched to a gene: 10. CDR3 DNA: TGTGCCAGCAGCTCCACCCCTCCGGGACAGGCAGATACGCAGTATTTT. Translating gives CASSSTPPGQADTQYF.

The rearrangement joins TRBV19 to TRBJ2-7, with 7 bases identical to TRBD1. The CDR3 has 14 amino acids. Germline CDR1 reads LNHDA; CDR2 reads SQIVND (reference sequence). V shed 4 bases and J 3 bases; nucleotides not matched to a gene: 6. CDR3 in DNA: TGTGCCAGTAGTACTACCCGGGACAGCTACGAGCAGTACTTC. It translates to CASSTTRDSYEQYF.

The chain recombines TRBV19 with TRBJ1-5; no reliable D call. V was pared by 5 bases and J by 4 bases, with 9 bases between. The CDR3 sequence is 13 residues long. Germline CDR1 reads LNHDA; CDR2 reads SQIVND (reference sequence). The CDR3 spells CASSLPANQPQHF. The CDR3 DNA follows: TGTGCCAGTAGTCTTCCTGCTAATCAGCCCCAGCATTTT.

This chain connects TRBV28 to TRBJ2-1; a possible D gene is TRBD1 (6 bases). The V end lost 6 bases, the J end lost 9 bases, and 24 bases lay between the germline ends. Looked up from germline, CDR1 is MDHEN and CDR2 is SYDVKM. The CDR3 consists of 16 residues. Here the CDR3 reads CASSTGTMGVLREQFF. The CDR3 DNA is TGTGCCAGCAGCACTGGGACAATGGGTGTGTTGCGTGAGCAGTTCTTC.

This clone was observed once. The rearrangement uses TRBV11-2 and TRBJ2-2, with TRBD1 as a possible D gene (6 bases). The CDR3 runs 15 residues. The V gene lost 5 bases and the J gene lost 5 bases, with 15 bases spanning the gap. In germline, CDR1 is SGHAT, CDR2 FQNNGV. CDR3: CASSPRTVRTGELFF. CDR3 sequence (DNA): TGTGCCAGCAGCCCCAGGACAGTAAGGACCGGGGAGCTGTTTTTT.

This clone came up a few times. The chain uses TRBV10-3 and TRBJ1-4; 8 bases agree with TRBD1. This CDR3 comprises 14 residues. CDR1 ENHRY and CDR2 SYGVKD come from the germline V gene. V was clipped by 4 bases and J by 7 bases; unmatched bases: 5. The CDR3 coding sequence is TGTGCCATCAGTGTGACAGGGGAGGGTGAAAAACTGTTTTTT. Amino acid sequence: CAISVTGEGEKLFF.

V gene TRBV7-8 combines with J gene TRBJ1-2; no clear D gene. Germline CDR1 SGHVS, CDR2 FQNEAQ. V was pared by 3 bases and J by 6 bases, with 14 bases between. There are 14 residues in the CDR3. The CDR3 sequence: CASSLIRFLDGYTF. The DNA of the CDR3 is TGTGCCAGCAGCTTGATCAGGTTTTTGGATGGCTACACCTTC.

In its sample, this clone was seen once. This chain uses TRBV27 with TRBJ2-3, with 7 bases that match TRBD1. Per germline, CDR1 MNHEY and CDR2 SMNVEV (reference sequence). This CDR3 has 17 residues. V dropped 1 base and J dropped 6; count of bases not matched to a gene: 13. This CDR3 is CASSLYIQGMQGDTQYF. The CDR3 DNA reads TGTGCCAGCAGTTTATACATACAGGGGATGCAGGGCGATACGCAGTATTTT.

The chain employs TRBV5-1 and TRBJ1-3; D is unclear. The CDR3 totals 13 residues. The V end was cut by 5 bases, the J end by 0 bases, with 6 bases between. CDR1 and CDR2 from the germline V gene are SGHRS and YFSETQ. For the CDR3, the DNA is TGCGCCAGCAGGCCAAACTCTGGAAACACCATATATTTT. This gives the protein CASRPNSGNTIYF.

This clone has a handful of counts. The CDR3 spells CASSLYRDIEGAFF. In DNA, the CDR3 is TGTGCCAGCAGCCTTTACCGGGACATCGAAGGGGCTTTCTTT. V usage is TRBV3-1 (or the pseudogene TRBV3-2) and J usage is TRBJ1-1; a possible D gene is TRBD1 (6 bases). The CDR3 is 14 amino acids. Per the germline V gene, CDR1 is LGHDT and CDR2 is YNNKEL (reference sequence). V lost 4 bases, J lost 11 bases, and 20 bases lay in between.

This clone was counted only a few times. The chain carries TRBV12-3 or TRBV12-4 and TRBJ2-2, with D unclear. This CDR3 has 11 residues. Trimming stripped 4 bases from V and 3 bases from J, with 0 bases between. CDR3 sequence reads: CASSYTGELFF. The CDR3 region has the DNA TGTGCCAGCAGTTACACCGGGGAGCTGTTTTTT.